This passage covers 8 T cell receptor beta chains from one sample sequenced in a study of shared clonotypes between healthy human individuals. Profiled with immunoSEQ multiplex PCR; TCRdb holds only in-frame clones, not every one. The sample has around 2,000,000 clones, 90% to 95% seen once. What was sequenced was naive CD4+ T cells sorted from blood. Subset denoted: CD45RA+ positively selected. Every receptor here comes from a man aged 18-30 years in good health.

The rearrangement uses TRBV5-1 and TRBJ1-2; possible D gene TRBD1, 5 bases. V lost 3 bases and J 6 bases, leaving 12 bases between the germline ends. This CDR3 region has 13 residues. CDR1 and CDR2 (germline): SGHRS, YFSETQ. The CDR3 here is CASSSSRVNGYTF. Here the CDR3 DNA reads TGCGCCAGCAGCTCTTCCAGGGTTAATGGCTACACCTTC. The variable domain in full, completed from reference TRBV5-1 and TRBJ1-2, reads KAGVTQTPRYLIKTRGQQVTLSCSPISGHRSVSWYQQTPGQGLQFLFEYFSETQRNKGNFPGRFSGRQFSNSRSEMNVSTLELGDSALYLCASSSSRVNGYTFGSGTRLTVV.

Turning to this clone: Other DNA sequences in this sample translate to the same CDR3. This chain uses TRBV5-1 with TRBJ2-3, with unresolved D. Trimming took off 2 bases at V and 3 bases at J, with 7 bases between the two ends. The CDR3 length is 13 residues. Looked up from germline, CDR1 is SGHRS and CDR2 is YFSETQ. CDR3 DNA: TGCGCCAGCAGCTTAAGAGAGACAGATACGCAGTATTTT. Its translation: CASSLRETDTQYF. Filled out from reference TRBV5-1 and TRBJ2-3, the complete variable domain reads KAGVTQTPRYLIKTRGQQVTLSCSPISGHRSVSWYQQTPGQGLQFLFEYFSETQRNKGNFPGRFSGRQFSNSRSEMNVSTLELGDSALYLCASSLRETDTQYFGPGTRLTVL.

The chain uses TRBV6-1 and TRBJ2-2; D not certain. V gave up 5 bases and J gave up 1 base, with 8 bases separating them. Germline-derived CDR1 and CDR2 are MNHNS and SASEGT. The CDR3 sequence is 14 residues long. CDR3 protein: CASSRQENTGELFF. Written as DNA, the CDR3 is TGTGCCAGCAGTCGCCAGGAGAACACCGGGGAGCTGTTTTTT.

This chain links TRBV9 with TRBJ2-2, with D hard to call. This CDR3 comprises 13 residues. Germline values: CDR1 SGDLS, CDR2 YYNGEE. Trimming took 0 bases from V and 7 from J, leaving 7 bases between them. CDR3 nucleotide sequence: TGTGCCAGCAGCGTAGAGTTAAGCGGGGAGCTGTTTTTT. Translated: CASSVELSGELFF.

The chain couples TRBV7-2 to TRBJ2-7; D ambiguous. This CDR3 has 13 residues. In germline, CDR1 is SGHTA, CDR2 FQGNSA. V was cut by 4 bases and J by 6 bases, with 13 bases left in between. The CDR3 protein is CASSSPTWGEQYF. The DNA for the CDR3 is TGTGCCAGCAGCTCACCGACTTGGGGCGAGCAGTACTTC.

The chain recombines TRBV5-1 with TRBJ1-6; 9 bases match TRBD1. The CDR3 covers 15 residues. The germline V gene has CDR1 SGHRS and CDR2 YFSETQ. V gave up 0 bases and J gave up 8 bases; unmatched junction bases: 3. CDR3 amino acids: CASSLAGDRDSPLHF. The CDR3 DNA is TGCGCCAGCAGCTTGGCCGGGGACAGGGATTCACCCCTCCACTTT.

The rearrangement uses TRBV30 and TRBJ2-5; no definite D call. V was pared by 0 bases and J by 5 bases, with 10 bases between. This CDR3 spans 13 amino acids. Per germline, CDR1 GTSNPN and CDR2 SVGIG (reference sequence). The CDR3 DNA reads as TGTGCCTGGAGTGTAAGCCAGCGTGAGACCCAGTACTTC. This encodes CAWSVSQRETQYF.

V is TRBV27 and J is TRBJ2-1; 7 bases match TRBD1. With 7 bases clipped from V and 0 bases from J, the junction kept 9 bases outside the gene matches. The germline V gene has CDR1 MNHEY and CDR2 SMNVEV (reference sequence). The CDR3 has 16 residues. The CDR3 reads CASMEWGQSSYNEQFF. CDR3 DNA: TGTGCCAGCATGGAGTGGGGACAGAGCTCCTACAATGAGCAGTTCTTC.